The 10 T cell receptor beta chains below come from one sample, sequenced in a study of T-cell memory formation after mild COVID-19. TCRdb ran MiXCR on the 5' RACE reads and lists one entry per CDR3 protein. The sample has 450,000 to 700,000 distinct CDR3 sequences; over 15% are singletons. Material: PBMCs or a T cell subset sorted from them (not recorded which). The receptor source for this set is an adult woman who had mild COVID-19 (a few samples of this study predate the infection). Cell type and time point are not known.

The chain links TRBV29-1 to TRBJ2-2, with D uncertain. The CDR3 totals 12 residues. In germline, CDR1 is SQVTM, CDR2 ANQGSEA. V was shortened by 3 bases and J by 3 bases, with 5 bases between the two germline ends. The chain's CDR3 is CSVEFYTGELFF. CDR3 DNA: TGCAGCGTTGAGTTTTACACCGGGGAGCTGTTTTTT.

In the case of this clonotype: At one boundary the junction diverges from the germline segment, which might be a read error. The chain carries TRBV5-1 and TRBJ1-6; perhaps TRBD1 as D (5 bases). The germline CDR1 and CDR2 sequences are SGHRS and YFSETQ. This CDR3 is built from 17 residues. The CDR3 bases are TGCGCCAGCAGCTTGGGGCCAGGGAGCTCCTATAATTCAACCCTCCACTTT. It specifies CASSLGPGSSYNSTLHF.

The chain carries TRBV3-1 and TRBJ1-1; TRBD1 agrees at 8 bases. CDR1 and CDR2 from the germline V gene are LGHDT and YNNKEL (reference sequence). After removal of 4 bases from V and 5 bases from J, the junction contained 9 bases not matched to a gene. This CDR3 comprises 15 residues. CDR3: CASSRPAGGLTEAFF. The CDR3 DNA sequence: TGTGCCAGCAGCCGACCCGCAGGGGGCCTAACTGAAGCTTTCTTT.

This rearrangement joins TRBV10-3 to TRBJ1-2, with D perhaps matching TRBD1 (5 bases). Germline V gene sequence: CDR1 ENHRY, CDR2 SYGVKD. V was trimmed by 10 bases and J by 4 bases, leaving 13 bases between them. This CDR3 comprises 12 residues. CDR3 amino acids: CATRDAPYGYTF. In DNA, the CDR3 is TGTGCCACTCGGGACGCCCCCTATGGCTACACCTTC.

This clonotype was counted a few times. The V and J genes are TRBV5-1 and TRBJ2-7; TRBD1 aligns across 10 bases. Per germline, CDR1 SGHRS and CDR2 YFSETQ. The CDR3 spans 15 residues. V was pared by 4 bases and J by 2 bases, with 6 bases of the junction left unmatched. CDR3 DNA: TGCGCCAGCAGCCAGGGACAGGGGCCTACCTACGAGCAGTACTTC. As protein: CASSQGQGPTYEQYF.

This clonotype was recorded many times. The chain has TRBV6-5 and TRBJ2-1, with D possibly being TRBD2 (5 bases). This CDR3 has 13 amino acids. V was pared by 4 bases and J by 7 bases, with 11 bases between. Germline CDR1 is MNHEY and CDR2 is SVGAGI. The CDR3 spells CASSLEPGNEQFF. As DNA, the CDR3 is TGTGCCAGCAGTTTGGAACCGGGGAATGAGCAGTTCTTC.

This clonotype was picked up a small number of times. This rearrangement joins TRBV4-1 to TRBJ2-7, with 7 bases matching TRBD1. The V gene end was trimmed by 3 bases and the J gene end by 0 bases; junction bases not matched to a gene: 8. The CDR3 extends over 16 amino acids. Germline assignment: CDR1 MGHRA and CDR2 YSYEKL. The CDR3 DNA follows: TGCGCCAGCAGCCAGTCAACAGGGGACCTCTCCTACGAGCAGTACTTC. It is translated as CASSQSTGDLSYEQYF.

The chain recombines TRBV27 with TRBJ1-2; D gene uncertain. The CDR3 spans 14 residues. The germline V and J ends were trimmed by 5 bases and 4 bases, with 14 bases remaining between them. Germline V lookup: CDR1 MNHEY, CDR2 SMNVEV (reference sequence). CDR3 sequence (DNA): TGTGCCAGCAGTCCCGACCGGACTATCTATGGCTACACCTTC. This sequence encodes CASSPDRTIYGYTF.

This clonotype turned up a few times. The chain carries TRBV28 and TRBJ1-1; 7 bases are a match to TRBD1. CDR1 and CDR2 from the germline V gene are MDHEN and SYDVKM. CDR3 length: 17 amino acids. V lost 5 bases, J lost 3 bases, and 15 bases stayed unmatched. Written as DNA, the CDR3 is TGTGCCAGCAGTCCACCGGACAGGACGATCCCGGACACTGAAGCTTTCTTT. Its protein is CASSPPDRTIPDTEAFF.

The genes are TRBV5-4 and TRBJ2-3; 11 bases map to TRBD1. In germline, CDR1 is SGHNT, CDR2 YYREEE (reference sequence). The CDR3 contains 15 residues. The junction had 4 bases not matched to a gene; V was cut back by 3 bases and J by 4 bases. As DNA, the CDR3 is TGTGCCAGCAGCTCGTGGACAGGGGGCTCAGATACGCAGTATTTT. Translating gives CASSSWTGGSDTQYF.